The entry below gives a single T cell receptor beta chain sequence along with its context. The data were obtained in a study of blood T cell repertoires in COVID-19. For the study at large: Collection of acute and convalescent COVID-19 samples took place in the United States, Italy and Spain. PBMCs, B-cell-depleted T cells, or T cells provided the cDNA or gDNA that made up the material.

The authors' processing: Amplified reference gene primers provided the basis for estimating nucleated cell counts. Measured with immunoSEQ multiplex PCR; TCRdb has only the in-frame clones, and not every one. V, J and clone size derive from that table, while D and trimming were established from the DNA sequence. Of under 300,000 clones detected, less than 85% appear once; the ten largest clones hold under 5.5%. CDR1 and CDR2 (germline): LNHDA, SQIVND (reference sequence). The junction had 4 bases not matched to a gene; V was cut back by 6 bases and J by 0 bases. This CDR3 has 16 residues. This receptor was taken from an elderly woman with active or convalescent COVID-19. The source material was peripheral blood. V and J are TRBV19 and TRBJ2-6; 8 nucleotides match TRBD1. Here the CDR3 reads CASSRGQGSGANVLTF. The CDR3 nucleotides are TGTGCCAGTAGCCGCGGACAGGGCTCTGGGGCCAACGTCCTGACTTTC.